These 6 T cell receptor beta chains were sequenced from one sample in a study of PD-1 blockade in classical Hodgkin lymphoma. TCRdb's copy holds only in-frame clones and misses some; the assay was immunoSEQ multiplex PCR. The sample consists of about 90,000 clones, approximately 90% of them appearing once. Documented time point: cycle 4 day 1 (C4D1), after 5 to 7 weeks of nivolumab. Each patient's relapse followed autologous stem cell transplantation, and brentuximab vedotin exposure varied. Sequences were derived from peripheral blood mononuclear cells (PBMCs), sampled before the fourth cycle of nivolumab. These TCRs come from a human donor with classical Hodgkin lymphoma.

J is TRBJ1-5 and V is TRBV10-3, with D tentatively TRBD1 (5 bases). The CDR3 runs 12 residues. Germline CDR1 reads ENHRY; CDR2 reads SYGVKD. CDR3 bases: TGTGCTGCCGGGGGTAGCAATCAGCCCCAGCATTTT. Translated, it gives CAAGGSNQPQHF.

The V and J genes are TRBV9 and TRBJ2-1, with D possibly called TRBD1 or TRBD2 (6 bases each). CDR3 length: 15 residues. Looked up from germline, CDR1 is SGDLS and CDR2 is YYNGEE. V was cut by 0 bases and J by 6 bases, with 13 bases left in between. The CDR3 DNA sequence: TGTGCCAGCAGCGTAGTGGGGGGCTTGACCAATGAGCAGTTCTTC. Translation: CASSVVGGLTNEQFF.

V gene TRBV2 combines with J gene TRBJ2-1, with D uncertain. V lost 6 bases and J 4 bases, leaving 10 bases between the germline ends. Germline V lookup: CDR1 SNHLY, CDR2 FYNNEI. This CDR3 contains 13 residues. CDR3 coding DNA: TGTGCCAGCAGAGCTACCACTTACAATGAGCAGTTCTTC. Its translation: CASRATTYNEQFF.

The chain carries TRBV2 and TRBJ2-7, with 8 bases lining up with TRBD1. The CDR3 has 15 amino acids. CDR1 and CDR2 from the germline V gene are SNHLY and FYNNEI. The ends lost 2 bases at V and 3 bases at J; junction bases unmatched: 6. In DNA form, the CDR3 reads TGTGCCAGCAGTGAATCTGAGGACAGGGTCTACGAGCAGTACTTC. Its protein is CASSESEDRVYEQYF. Full variable domain (remainder filled in from reference TRBV2 and TRBJ2-7): EPEVTQTPSHQVTQMGQEVILRCVPISNHLYFYWYRQILGQKVEFLVSFYNNEISEKSEIFDDQFSVERPDGSNFTLKIRSTKLEDSAMYFCASSESEDRVYEQYFGPGTRLTVT.

The chain couples TRBV6-5 to TRBJ1-2, with 10 bases matching TRBD1. The CDR3 extends over 16 amino acids. CDR1 MNHEY and CDR2 SVGAGI come from the germline V gene. V lost 2 bases to trimming and J lost 8 bases; unmatched junction nucleotides: 11. The CDR3 loop is CASSYPPGQGLDGYTF. The CDR3 nucleotides are TGTGCCAGCAGTTACCCCCCGGGACAGGGGCTTGACGGCTACACCTTC.

The chain has TRBV6-4 and TRBJ1-1, with a possible D match to TRBD1 (6 bases). V dropped 3 bases and J dropped 3 bases, with 17 bases sitting between them. Germline V gene lookup returns CDR1 MRHNA and CDR2 SNTAGT. The CDR3 consists of 16 residues. In DNA form, the CDR3 reads TGTGCCAGCAGTGAGAGTGGGGGCGGACCGGACACTGAAGCTTTCTTT. Residues: CASSESGGGPDTEAFF.